One sample yielded the 19 T cell receptor beta chains listed below, sequenced in a study of metastatic and nonmetastatic thyroid tumors. Each patient came to thyroid surgery without any prior treatment (of any kind). Using MiXCR, TCRdb re-called clones from the PCR reads. The sample yields around 40,000 clones, 17% seen once. The sequencing sample was made of blood. The receptors shown here come from a male donor with papillary thyroid cancer or a benign thyroid nodule (not recorded which). Some clones in this sample may be carry-over from other donors' samples.

In this sample, this clone turned up many times. The chain links TRBV7-2 to TRBJ2-5; D possibly corresponds to TRBD2 (6 bases). Trimming stripped 3 bases from V and 1 base from J, with 12 bases between. This CDR3 comprises 15 residues. Germline CDR1 SGHTA, CDR2 FQGNSA. CDR3 bases: TGTGCCAGCAGCTTTCGCGGGGCTCGCCAAGAGACCCAGTACTTC. Its protein product is CASSFRGARQETQYF.

A remark on this clone: One junction end does not reproduce the germline sequence, and a read error may be involved. The rearrangement uses TRBV19 and TRBJ2-1; D is ambiguous. Germline CDR1 and CDR2: LNHDA and SQIVND (reference sequence). The CDR3 is 15 amino acids. The chain's CDR3 is CSSSMWQRSYNEQFF. CDR3 in DNA: TGTTCCAGTAGTATGTGGCAGCGCTCATACAATGAGCAGTTCTTC. Variable domain in full (rest from reference TRBV19 and TRBJ2-1): DGGITQSPKYLFRKEGQNVTLSCEQNLNHDAMYWYRQDPGQGLRLIYYSQIVNDFQKGDIAEGYSVSREKKESFPLTVTSAQKNPTAFYLCSSSMWQRSYNEQFFGPGTRLTVL.

This clone was detected many times. The V gene is TRBV6-5, the J gene TRBJ2-5; 7 bases are shared with TRBD1. Per the germline V gene, CDR1 is MNHEY and CDR2 is SVGAGI. V was pared by 0 bases and J by 5 bases, with 6 bases of the junction left unmatched. This CDR3 is built from 15 residues. CDR3 protein: CASSYSGQLQETQYF. The CDR3 bases are TGTGCCAGCAGTTACTCGGGACAGTTGCAGGAGACCCAGTACTTC.

This clone has only a few counts. This may be a read error: a much more frequent sequence differs by one nucleotide. The conserved phenylalanine or tryptophan normally closing the CDR3 is absent here, so this likely arose from a read error. In DNA, the CDR3 is TGCGCCAGCAGCCAAGAAGGGCAGGGGGCAGGAAACACCATATATCTT. It is translated as CASSQEGQGAGNTIYL. The chain couples TRBV4-1 to TRBJ1-3; 8 bases are a match to TRBD1. The CDR3 runs 16 residues. Trimming took 0 bases from V and 4 from J; bases not matched to a gene: 5. Germline V gene data show CDR1 as MGHRA and CDR2 as YSYEKL.

A note on this clone: Other DNA sequences within the sample encode an identical CDR3. This chain connects TRBV7-2 to TRBJ1-4; D might be TRBD1 (6 bases). V was pared by 0 bases and J by 10 bases, with 18 bases between. CDR1 and CDR2 (germline): SGHTA, FQGNSA. The CDR3 consists of 16 residues. The CDR3 DNA follows: TGTGCCAGCAGCTTAGCTCTTCAGGGGATTGGTGTAAAACTGTTTTTT. It encodes CASSLALQGIGVKLFF. The whole variable domain, remainder taken from reference TRBV7-2 and TRBJ1-4, is GAGVSQSPSNKVTEKGKDVELRCDPISGHTALYWYRQSLGQGLEFLIYFQGNSAPDKSGLPSDRFSAERTGGSVSTLTIQRTQQEDSAVYLCASSLALQGIGVKLFFGSGTQLSVL.

This clone was detected many times. The V and J genes are TRBV30 and TRBJ1-1; D remains unclear. The CDR3 is 13 residues long. CDR1 is GTSNPN, CDR2 SVGIG, per germline (reference sequence). Trimming removed 0 bases from V and 5 bases from J, with 10 bases in between. The CDR3 here is CAWSVLIGTEAFF. CDR3 nucleotide sequence: TGTGCCTGGAGTGTACTCATTGGGACTGAAGCTTTCTTT.

This clone counts as medium-sized. This chain connects TRBV6-1 to TRBJ2-7; 8 positions match TRBD2. The CDR3 covers 14 residues. From germline, CDR1 is MNHNS and CDR2 SASEGT. With 6 bases clipped from V and 6 bases from J, the junction kept 10 bases outside the gene matches. CDR3 in DNA: TGTGCCAGCAGCCTCGGGACTAGGATTTCCGAGCAGTACTTC. This sequence encodes CASSLGTRISEQYF.

This clone was seen at least ten times. The chain is built from TRBV6-4 and TRBJ2-3; 7 bases are shared with TRBD1. The CDR3 is made up of 18 amino acids. From germline, CDR1 is MRHNA and CDR2 SNTAGT. The V segment lost 4 bases and the J segment 0 bases; nucleotides outside the gene matches: 13. DNA of the CDR3: TGTGCCAGCAGTGCCAAGGGGGACAGCCTTTCTAGCACAGATACGCAGTATTTT. Its protein product is CASSAKGDSLSSTDTQYF.

This clone was recorded many times. The chain carries TRBV3-1 and TRBJ1-2; D is perhaps TRBD1 (6 bases). The V gene's germline CDR1 is LGHDT and CDR2 YNNKEL (reference sequence). The CDR3 spans 15 residues. V lost 2 bases, J lost 2 bases, and 12 bases lay in between. CDR3 in amino acids: CASSQRTALNYGYTF. Here the CDR3 DNA reads TGTGCCAGCAGCCAAAGGACAGCCCTAAACTATGGCTACACCTTC. Together with reference TRBV3-1 and TRBJ1-2, the CDR3 gives the full variable domain: DTAVSQTPKYLVTQMGNDKSIKCEQNLGHDTMYWYKQDSKKFLKIMFSYNNKELIINETVPNRFSPKSPDKAHLNLHINSLELGDSAVYFCASSQRTALNYGYTFGSGTRLTVV.

Concerning this clone itself: A much more abundant neighbour one base away suggests this may be a read error. Other DNA sequences within the sample encode an identical CDR3. This rearrangement joins TRBV11-2 to TRBJ2-7; TRBD2 matches 7 bases. Germline V CDR1 and CDR2: SGHAT, FQNNGV. The V and J ends lost 9 bases and 6 bases, in that order; junction bases with no gene match: 8. CDR3 length equals 12 residues. CDR3 protein: CASISGLSEQYF. The CDR3 bases are TGTGCCAGTATCTCGGGACTATCCGAGCAGTACTTC.

This clone is termed medium-sized. In DNA, the CDR3 is TGTGCCACCAAGGAGGGCCTTAATGAGCAGTTCTTC. It yields the protein CATKEGLNEQFF. This chain joins TRBV10-3 and TRBJ2-1; maybe TRBD2 (6 bases). This CDR3 contains 12 residues. V was cut by 10 bases and J by 7 bases, with 14 bases left in between. The germline V gene has CDR1 ENHRY and CDR2 SYGVKD.

This clone appeared many times. This rearrangement joins TRBV7-9 to TRBJ1-3, with 7 bases matching TRBD1. The J segment lost 0 bases and the V segment lost 5 bases, leaving 10 bases of the junction unmatched. The CDR3 spans 17 residues. The germline gives CDR1 SEHNR, CDR2 FQNEAQ (reference sequence). The CDR3 here is CASSANRDSVSGNTIYF. The CDR3 DNA sequence: TGTGCCAGCAGCGCAAACCGGGACAGTGTCTCTGGAAACACCATATATTTT.

This clone has ten or more counts. A junction boundary mismatches the germline segment, possibly from a read error. This CDR3 is also generated by other DNA sequences in the sample. The V gene is TRBV2, the J gene TRBJ2-3; D gene ambiguous. Per germline, CDR1 SNHLY and CDR2 FYNNEI. The CDR3 runs to 15 residues. In DNA, the CDR3 is TGTGCCAGCGTCGCGGCCCATCTAGGCACGGATACGCAGTATTTT. Its protein is CASVAAHLGTDTQYF.

The sample holds many counts of this clone. The genes are TRBV10-1 and TRBJ2-5, with a possible D match to TRBD2 (5 bases). CDR1 and CDR2 (germline): WNHNN, SYGVQD (reference sequence). With 5 bases removed from V and 4 bases from J, the gap between germline ends came to 17 bases. This CDR3 region has 15 residues. The CDR3 nucleotides read TGCGCCAGCAGTCCGATCGGGAACGGTGGAGAGACCCAGTACTTC. Amino acids: CASSPIGNGGETQYF.

In its sample, this clone was seen many times. The V and J genes are TRBV20-1 and TRBJ2-5, with D unresolved. This CDR3 has 15 amino acids. V dropped 0 bases and J dropped 5 bases, with 16 bases sitting between them. CDR1 is DFQATT and CDR2 is SNEGSKA in the germline V gene (reference sequence). This CDR3 is CSARDLSPGWETQYF. CDR3 DNA sequence: TGCAGTGCTAGAGATTTGAGCCCTGGCTGGGAGACCCAGTACTTC.

This clone was recorded many times. This rearrangement joins TRBV29-1 to TRBJ2-7; D uncertain. CDR1 and CDR2 from the germline V gene are SQVTM and ANQGSEA. Trimming cost V 6 bases and J 5 bases, with 8 bases left between them. The CDR3 has 10 amino acids. CDR3 amino acids: CSVQDHEQYF. The CDR3 nucleotides read TGCAGCGTCCAAGACCACGAGCAGTACTTC.

There are many counts of this clone. The chain recombines TRBV2 with TRBJ2-3, with 10 bases aligning to TRBD2. Germline CDR1 reads SNHLY; CDR2 reads FYNNEI. Unmatched junction bases numbered 0, after V lost 3 bases and J lost 0 bases. CDR3 size: 15 residues. The CDR3, as DNA: TGTGCCAGCAGTGAGACTAGCGGGAGCACAGATACGCAGTATTTT. It translates to CASSETSGSTDTQYF.

This clone was picked up many times. This CDR3 reads CASSPPDTARNEQYF. In nucleotides, the CDR3 is TGTGCCAGCTCACCACCGGACACCGCTAGGAACGAGCAGTACTTC. This sequence joins TRBV18 and TRBJ2-7; TRBD1 might be the D (5 bases). This CDR3 contains 15 residues. Trimming removed 0 bases at V and 5 bases at J, with 14 bases between. The germline gives CDR1 KGHSH, CDR2 LQKENI.

This clone was picked up many times. A read error is possible here, since a much larger clone lies one base away. V and J are TRBV14 and TRBJ2-3; possibly TRBD1 or TRBD2 for D (5 bases each). The length of the CDR3 is 16 residues. CDR1 SGHDN and CDR2 FVKESK come from the germline V gene. CDR3 protein: CASSPGPSAGTGTQYF. CDR3 sequence (DNA): TGTGCCAGCAGCCCGGGGCCCAGTGCAGGCACAGGTACGCAGTATTTT.